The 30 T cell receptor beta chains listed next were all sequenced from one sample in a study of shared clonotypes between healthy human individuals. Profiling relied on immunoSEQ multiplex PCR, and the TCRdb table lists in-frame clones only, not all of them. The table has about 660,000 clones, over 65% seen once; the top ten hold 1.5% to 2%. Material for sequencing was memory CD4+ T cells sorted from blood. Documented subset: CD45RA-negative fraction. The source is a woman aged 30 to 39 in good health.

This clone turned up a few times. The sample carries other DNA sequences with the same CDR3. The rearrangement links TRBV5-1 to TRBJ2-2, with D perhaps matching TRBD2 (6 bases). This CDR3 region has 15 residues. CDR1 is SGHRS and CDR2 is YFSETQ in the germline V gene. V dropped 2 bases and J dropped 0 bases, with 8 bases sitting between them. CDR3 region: CASSFGTANTGELFF. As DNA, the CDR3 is TGCGCCAGCAGCTTTGGGACTGCGAACACCGGGGAGCTGTTTTTT. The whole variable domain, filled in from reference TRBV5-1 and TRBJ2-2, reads KAGVTQTPRYLIKTRGQQVTLSCSPISGHRSVSWYQQTPGQGLQFLFEYFSETQRNKGNFPGRFSGRQFSNSRSEMNVSTLELGDSALYLCASSFGTANTGELFFGEGSRLTVL.

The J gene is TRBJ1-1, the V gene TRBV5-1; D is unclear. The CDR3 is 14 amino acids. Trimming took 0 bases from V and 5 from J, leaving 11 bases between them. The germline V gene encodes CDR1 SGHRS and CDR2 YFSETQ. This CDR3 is CASSLEWRGTEAFF. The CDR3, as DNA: TGCGCCAGCAGCTTGGAGTGGCGGGGTACTGAAGCTTTCTTT.

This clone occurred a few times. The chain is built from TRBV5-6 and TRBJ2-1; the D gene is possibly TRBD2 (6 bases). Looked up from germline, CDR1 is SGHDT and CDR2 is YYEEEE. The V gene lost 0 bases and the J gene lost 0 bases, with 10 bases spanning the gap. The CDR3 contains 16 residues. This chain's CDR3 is CASSLALGSSYNEQFF. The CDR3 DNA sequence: TGTGCCAGCAGCTTGGCTCTCGGGAGCTCCTACAATGAGCAGTTCTTC.

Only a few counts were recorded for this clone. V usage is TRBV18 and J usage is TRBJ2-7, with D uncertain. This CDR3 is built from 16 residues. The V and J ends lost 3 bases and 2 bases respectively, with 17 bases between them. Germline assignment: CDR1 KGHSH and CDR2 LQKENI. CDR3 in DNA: TGTGCCAGCTCACCCCTCGGTGGCGTGACGGCCTACGAGCAGTACTTC. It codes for CASSPLGGVTAYEQYF.

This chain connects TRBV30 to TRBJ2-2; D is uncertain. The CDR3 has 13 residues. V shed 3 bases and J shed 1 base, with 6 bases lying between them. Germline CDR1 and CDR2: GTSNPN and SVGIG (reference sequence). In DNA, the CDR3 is TGTGCCTGGAGACGCGGGAACACCGGGGAGCTGTTTTTT. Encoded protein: CAWRRGNTGELFF.

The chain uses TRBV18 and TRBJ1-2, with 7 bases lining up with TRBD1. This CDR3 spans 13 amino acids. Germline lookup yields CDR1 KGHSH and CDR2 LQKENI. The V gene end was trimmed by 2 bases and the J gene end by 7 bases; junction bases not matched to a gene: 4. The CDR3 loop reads CASSPETGSGYTF. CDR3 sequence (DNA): TGTGCCAGCTCACCAGAGACAGGGAGTGGCTACACCTTC.

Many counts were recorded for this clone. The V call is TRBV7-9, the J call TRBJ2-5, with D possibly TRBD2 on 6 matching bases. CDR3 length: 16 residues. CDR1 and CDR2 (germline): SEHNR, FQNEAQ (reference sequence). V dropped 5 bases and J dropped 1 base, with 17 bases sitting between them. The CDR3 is CASSPSLGRGQETQYF. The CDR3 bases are TGTGCCAGCAGCCCGAGCTTGGGGCGGGGCCAAGAGACCCAGTACTTC.

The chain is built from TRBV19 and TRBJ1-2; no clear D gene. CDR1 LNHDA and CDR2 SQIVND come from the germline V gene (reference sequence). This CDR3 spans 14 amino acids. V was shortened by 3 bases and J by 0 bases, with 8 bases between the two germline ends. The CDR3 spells CASSMSVANYGYTF. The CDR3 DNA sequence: TGTGCCAGTAGTATGTCGGTAGCTAACTATGGCTACACCTTC.

CDR3 region: CASSDEYTQYF. For the CDR3, the DNA is TGTGCCAGCAGTGACGAATATACGCAGTATTTT. The gene calls are TRBV25-1 and TRBJ2-3; D is ambiguous. The V gene's germline CDR1 is MGHDK and CDR2 SYGVNS. The V gene lost 3 bases and the J gene lost 7 bases, with 5 bases spanning the gap. The CDR3 contains 11 residues.

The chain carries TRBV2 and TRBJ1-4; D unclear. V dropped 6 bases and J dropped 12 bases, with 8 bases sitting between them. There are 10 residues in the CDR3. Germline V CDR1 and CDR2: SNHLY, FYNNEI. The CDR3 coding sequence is TGTGCCAGCAGGGCCGAGGAACTGTTTTTT. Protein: CASRAEELFF.

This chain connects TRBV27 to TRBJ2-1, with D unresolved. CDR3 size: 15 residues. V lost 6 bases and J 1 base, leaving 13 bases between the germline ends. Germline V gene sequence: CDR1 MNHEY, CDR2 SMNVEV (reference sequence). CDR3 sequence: CASSPSDLSYNEQFF. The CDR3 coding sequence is TGTGCCAGCAGCCCTTCCGACTTATCCTACAATGAGCAGTTCTTC.

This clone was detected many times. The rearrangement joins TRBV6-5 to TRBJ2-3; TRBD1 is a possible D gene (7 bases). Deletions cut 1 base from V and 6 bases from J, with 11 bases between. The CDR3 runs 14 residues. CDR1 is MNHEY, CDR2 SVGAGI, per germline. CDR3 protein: CASSYWQGGDTQYF. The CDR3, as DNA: TGTGCCAGCAGTTACTGGCAGGGGGGCGATACGCAGTATTTT.

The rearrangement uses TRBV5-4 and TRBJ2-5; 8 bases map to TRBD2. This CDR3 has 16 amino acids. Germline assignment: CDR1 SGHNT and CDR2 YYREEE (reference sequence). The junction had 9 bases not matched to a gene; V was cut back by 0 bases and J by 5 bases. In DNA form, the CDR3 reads TGTGCCAGCAGCTTGGCATCTAGCGGGTCTTACGAGACCCAGTACTTC. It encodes CASSLASSGSYETQYF.

CDR3 nucleotide sequence: TGTGCCAGCAGCCAGGACGGGACAGGGGCGAGGGAGACCCAGTACTTC. As protein: CASSQDGTGARETQYF. The rearrangement links TRBV7-9 to TRBJ2-5; TRBD1 matches at 10 bases. CDR1 and CDR2 from the germline V gene are SEHNR and FQNEAQ (reference sequence). After removal of 5 bases from V and 5 bases from J, the junction contained 11 bases not matched to a gene. This CDR3 is 16 amino acids long.

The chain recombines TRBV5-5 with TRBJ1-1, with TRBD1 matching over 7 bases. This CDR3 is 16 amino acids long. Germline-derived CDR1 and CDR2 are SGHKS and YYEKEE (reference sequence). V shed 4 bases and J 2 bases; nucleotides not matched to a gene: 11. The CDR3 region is CASSRWTGGLNTEAFF. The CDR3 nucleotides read TGTGCCAGCAGCCGATGGACAGGTGGGCTTAACACTGAAGCTTTCTTT.

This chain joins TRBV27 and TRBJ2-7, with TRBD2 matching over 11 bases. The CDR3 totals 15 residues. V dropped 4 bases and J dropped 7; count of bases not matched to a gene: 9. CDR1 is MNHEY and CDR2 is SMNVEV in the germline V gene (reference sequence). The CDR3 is CASSSTLAGAVEQYF. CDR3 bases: TGTGCCAGCAGTTCTACACTAGCGGGAGCGGTAGAGCAGTACTTC.

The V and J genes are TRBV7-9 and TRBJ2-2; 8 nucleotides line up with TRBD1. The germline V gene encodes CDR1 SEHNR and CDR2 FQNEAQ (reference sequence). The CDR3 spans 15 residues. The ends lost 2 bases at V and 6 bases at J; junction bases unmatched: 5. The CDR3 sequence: CASSLQGAPSGELFF. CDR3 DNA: TGTGCCAGCAGCTTACAGGGGGCGCCTTCCGGGGAGCTGTTTTTT.

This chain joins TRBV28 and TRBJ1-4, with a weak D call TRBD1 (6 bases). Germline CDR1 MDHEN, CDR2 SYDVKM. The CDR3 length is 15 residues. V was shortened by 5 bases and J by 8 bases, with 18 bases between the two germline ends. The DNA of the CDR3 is TGTGCCAGCAGTCCCTCGACAGGCCCGGCGGAAAAACTGTTTTTT. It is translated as CASSPSTGPAEKLFF.

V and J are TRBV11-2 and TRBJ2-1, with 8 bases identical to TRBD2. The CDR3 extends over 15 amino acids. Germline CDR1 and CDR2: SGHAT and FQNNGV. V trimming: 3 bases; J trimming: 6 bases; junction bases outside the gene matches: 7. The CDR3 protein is CASSLVRAGANEQFF. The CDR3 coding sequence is TGTGCCAGCAGCTTGGTCAGAGCGGGGGCCAATGAGCAGTTCTTC.

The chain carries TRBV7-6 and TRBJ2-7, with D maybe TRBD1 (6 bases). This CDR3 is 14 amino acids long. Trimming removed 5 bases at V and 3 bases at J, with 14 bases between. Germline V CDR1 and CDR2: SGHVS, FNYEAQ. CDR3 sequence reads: CASSLTGPSYEQYF. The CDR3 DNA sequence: TGTGCCAGCAGCCTTACAGGGCCGAGCTACGAGCAGTACTTC.

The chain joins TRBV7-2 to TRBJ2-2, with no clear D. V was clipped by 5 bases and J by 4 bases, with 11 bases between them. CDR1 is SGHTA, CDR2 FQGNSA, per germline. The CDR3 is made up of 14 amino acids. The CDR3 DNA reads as TGTGCCAGCAGCCGGAAGTTAGGCACCGGGGAGCTGTTTTTT. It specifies CASSRKLGTGELFF. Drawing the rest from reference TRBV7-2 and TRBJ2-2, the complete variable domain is GAGVSQSPSNKVTEKGKDVELRCDPISGHTALYWYRQSLGQGLEFLIYFQGNSAPDKSGLPSDRFSAERTGGSVSTLTIQRTQQEDSAVYLCASSRKLGTGELFFGEGSRLTVL.

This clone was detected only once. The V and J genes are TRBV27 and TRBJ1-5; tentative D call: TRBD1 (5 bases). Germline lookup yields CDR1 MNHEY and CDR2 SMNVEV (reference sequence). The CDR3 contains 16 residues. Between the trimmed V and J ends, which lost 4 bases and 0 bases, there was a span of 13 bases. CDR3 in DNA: TGTGCCAGCAGTTCGACCATGAGGGGTAGCAATCAGCCCCAGCATTTT. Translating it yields CASSSTMRGSNQPQHF.

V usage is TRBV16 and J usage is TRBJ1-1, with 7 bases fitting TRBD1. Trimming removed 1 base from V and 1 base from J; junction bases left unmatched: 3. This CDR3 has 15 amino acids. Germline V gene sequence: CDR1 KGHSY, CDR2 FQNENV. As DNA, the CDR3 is TGTGCCAGCAGCCAATGGGCAGGGGGGAACACTGAAGCTTTCTTT. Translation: CASSQWAGGNTEAFF.

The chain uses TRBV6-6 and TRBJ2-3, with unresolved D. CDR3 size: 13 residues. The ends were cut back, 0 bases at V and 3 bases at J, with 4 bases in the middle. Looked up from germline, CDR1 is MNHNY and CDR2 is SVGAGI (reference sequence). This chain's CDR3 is CASSYSGTDTQYF. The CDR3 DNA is TGTGCCAGCAGTTACTCGGGTACAGATACGCAGTATTTT.

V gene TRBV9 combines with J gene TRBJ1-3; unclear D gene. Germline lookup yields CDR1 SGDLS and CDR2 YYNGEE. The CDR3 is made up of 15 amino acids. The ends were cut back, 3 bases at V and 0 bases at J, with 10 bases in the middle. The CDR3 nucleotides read TGTGCCAGCAGCGACCTAATCCACTCTGGAAACACCATATATTTT. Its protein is CASSDLIHSGNTIYF.

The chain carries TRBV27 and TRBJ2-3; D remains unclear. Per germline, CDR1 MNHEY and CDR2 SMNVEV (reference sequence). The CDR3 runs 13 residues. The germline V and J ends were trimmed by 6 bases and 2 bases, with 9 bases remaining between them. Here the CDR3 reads CASRGDSTDTQYF. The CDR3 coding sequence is TGTGCCAGCAGAGGCGATTCCACAGATACGCAGTATTTT.

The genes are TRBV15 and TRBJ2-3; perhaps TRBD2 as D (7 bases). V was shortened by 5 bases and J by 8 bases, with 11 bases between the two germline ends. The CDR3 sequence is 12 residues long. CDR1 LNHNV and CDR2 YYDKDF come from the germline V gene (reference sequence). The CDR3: CATSGGGGTQYF. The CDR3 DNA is TGTGCCACCAGCGGGGGCGGGGGTACGCAGTATTTT. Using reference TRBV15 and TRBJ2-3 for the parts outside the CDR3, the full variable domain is DAMVIQNPRYQVTQFGKPVTLSCSQTLNHNVMYWYQQKSSQAPKLLFHYYDKDFNNEADTPDNFQSRRPNTSFCFLDIRSPGLGDTAMYLCATSGGGGTQYFGPGTRLTVL.

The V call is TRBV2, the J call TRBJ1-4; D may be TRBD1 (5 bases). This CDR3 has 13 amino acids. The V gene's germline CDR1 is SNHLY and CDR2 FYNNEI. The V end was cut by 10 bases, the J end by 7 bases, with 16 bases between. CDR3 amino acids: CAISAPGREKLFF. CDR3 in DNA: TGTGCCATTTCCGCTCCAGGGCGTGAAAAACTGTTTTTT. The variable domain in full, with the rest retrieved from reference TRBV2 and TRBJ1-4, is EPEVTQTPSHQVTQMGQEVILRCVPISNHLYFYWYRQILGQKVEFLVSFYNNEISEKSEIFDDQFSVERPDGSNFTLKIRSTKLEDSAMYFCAISAPGREKLFFGSGTQLSVL.

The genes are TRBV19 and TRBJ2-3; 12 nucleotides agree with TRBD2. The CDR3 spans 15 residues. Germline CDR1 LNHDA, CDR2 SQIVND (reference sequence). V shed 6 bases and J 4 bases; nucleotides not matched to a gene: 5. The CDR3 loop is CASRTSGSSADTQYF. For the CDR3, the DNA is TGTGCCAGTAGGACTAGCGGGAGTTCGGCAGATACGCAGTATTTT.

CDR3 region: CAWSVGSSGANVLTF. CDR3 nucleotides: TGTGCCTGGAGTGTAGGGAGTTCAGGGGCCAACGTCCTGACTTTC. This chain joins TRBV30 and TRBJ2-6, with D possibly matching TRBD2 (5 bases). V lost 0 bases and J 4 bases, leaving 10 bases between the germline ends. Germline V gene sequence: CDR1 GTSNPN, CDR2 SVGIG (reference sequence). The CDR3 is 15 residues long.